Described below is a single T cell receptor (beta chain) sequence and its context. The clone's antigen remains unknown. No qualities accompany the bases; no much larger clone lies one base away. Including the terminal cysteine and phenylalanine, the CDR3 comprises 16 residues. The kept DNA is CDR3 alone, 48 bases in frame from the first base. Looking up the germline V gene (reference sequence) yields CDR1 DFQATT and CDR2 SNEGSKA. The junction shows trimming of 5 bases on V and 1 base on J, and the gene matches do not reach 11 bases of it. Library generation was performed with PCR. Instrument used: Illumina HiSeq 2500. TCR libraries were prepared with molecular barcoding, using unique molecular identifiers to normalize TCRbeta repertoire quantification. Using fastp at Q25 and MiXCR, TCRdb reprocessed the public reads and kept productive beta chains. Rows with a matching CDR3 protein are joined into one entry that keeps the most common DNA and genes. This sample gives about 270,000 distinct CDR3 sequences in total; nearly 10% of them show up just once. Around a tenth of the sample rests with the top ten.

The data were taken from a study of T-cell reconstitution after alpha-beta-depleted transplantation in children (TCRdb year 2016). About the study as a whole: Using TCR repertoire profiling, the study followed T-cell immune reconstitution in a quantitative way in children after TCRalphabeta/CD19-depleted allogeneic hematopoietic cell transplantation.

The sequence is built from TRBV20-1 and TRBJ2-7, with 10 junctional bases fitting TRBD1. This sequence originates from a human donor who donated a stem cell graft to a child with SCID. The specimen comprised PBMCs from the stem cell graft donor, sampled from the stem cell graft. The nucleotide sequence reads as follows: TGCAGTGCTGACGACCGGGACAGGGGCCAGTCCTACGAGCAGTACTTC. This encodes CSADDRDRGQSYEQYF.